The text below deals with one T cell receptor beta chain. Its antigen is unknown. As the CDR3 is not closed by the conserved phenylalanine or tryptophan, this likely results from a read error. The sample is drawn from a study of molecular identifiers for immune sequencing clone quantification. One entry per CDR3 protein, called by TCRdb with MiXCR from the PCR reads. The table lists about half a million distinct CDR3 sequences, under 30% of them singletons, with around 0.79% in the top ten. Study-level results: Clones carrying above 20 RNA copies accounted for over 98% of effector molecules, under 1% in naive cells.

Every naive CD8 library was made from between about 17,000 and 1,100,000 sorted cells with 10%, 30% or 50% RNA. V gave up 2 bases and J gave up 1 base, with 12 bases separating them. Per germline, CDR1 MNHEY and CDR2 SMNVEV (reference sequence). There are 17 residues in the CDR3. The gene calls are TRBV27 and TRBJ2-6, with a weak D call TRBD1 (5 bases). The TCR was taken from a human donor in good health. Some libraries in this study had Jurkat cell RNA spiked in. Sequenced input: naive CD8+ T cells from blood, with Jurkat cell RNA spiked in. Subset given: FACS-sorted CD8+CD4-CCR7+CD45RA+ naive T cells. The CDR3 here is CASSLQGVLSGANVLTS. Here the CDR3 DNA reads TGTGCCAGCAGTTTACAGGGTGTCCTTTCTGGGGCCAACGTCCTGACTTCC.